This is a list of T cell receptor beta chains from one sample in a study of lymphopenia after photon versus proton radiotherapy. Only in-frame clones appear in the TCRdb table, and some are missing; sequencing was by immunoSEQ multiplex PCR. The sample comprises approximately 65,000 clones, roughly 87% of which are singletons, and 9.5% to 15% rests with the top ten. The sample here was peripheral blood, taken from a patient treated with proton-based radiotherapy. The receptors here all came from a man at least 80 years old with esophageal cancer. Both conserved end residues are part of each CDR3.

TRBV5-8 | 13 | CAQGRGEAYEQYF
TRBV5-1 | 14 | CASSANRVNTEAFF
TRBV30 | 12 | CAWSVLGETQYF
TRBV5-4 | 14 | CASSLGEGYSPLHF
TRBV4-3 | 14 | CASSQSTSSYEQYF
TRBV5-1 | 14 | CASSLRDDRDEQYF
TRBV15 | 14 | CATSRDREDREQYF
TRBV29-1 | 13 | CSVTGTGVYEQYF
TRBV27 | 13 | CASSLGGLGEAFF
TRBV28 | 15 | CASSLSAAGVLEQYF
TRBV5-5 | 14 | CASSLGQGAYEQYF
TRBV7-8 | 11 | CASTHTGELFF
TRBV14 | 16 | CASSQGQGVLNTEAFF
TRBV19 | 16 | CASSSLAGGLKDEQFF
TRBV5-4 | 15 | CASSAGTGSQETQYF
TRBV7-8 | 15 | CASSTSGAENTEAFF
TRBV27 | 15 | CASSLVSGRWETQYF
TRBV25-1 | 14 | CASSERVVPYEQYF
TRBV12-2 | 15 | CASRLAYPVRGEQYF
TRBV6-5 | 15 | CASSPRGPLGNTIYF
TRBV11-3 | 13 | CASSRLLGGELFF
TRBV6-6 | 12 | CASSQTPDTQYF
TRBV10-2 | 14 | CASSSGTTYNEQFF
TRBV18 | 13 | CASFPAGTDTQYF
TRBV7-8 | 15 | CASSYDNGRTDTQYF
TRBV6-8 | 20 | CASRNPILYVFGGHQETQYF
TRBV4-3 | 18 | CASSQATFRFLAGYGYTF
TRBV30 | 13 | CAWSSTPSGEQYF
TRBV4-1 | 15 | CASSQGPQNSYEQYF
TRBV25-1 | 15 | CASSSRDWYQETQYF
TRBV5-4 | 15 | CASSLGPGSAQPQHF
TRBV11-2 | 15 | CASSPTRRDPYEQYF